This T cell receptor beta chain was captured in a study of blood T cell repertoires in COVID-19. Study at large: Acute and convalescent COVID-19 specimens originated in the United States, Italy and Spain. T cells, B-cell-depleted T cells, or PBMCs provided the cDNA or gDNA that served as material.

CDR1 is MGHRA and CDR2 is YSYEKL in the germline V gene. Trimming shortened V by 0 bases and J by 4 bases, and 10 bases separated the two germline ends. The CDR3 is 15 residues long. In the original processing: Estimated nucleated cell counts came from reference gene primer amplification. The repertoire was sequenced with immunoSEQ multiplex PCR; TCRdb's copy has only in-frame clones and lacks some. That table supplies the V and J calls and clone size; D and trimming were determined from the DNA. The sample includes about 250,000 clones, 70% to 75% seen only once; the top ten take over 3%. This clone was seen only once.

Input material: peripheral blood. The TCR was taken from a woman older than 75 with acute or convalescent COVID-19. The rearrangement uses TRBV4-1 and TRBJ2-1, with D perhaps TRBD1 (6 bases). The CDR3 sequence: CASSQDGGSYNEQFF. The DNA of the CDR3 is TGCGCCAGCAGCCAAGATGGGGGCAGTTACAATGAGCAGTTCTTC.